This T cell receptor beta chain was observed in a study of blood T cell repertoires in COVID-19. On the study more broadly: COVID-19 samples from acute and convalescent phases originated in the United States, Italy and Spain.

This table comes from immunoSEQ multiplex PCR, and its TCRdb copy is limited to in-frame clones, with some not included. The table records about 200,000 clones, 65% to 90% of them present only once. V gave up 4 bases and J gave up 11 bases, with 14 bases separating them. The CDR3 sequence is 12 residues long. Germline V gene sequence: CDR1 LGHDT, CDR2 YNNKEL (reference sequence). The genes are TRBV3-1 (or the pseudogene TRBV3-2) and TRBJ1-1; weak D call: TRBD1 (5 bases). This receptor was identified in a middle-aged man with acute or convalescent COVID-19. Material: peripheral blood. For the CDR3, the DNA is TGTGCCAGCAGCCCCTGGGGGGTAGCCGCTTTCTTT. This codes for CASSPWGVAAFF.